The 3 T cell receptor beta chains below come from one sample, sequenced in a study of T-cell memory formation after mild COVID-19. In TCRdb, the 5' RACE reads were re-called with MiXCR into one record per CDR3 protein. This table has 540,000 or so distinct CDR3 sequences, roughly 20% appearing once. The sequencing input was PBMCs or a T cell subset sorted from them (not recorded which). The receptors come from an adult woman who had mild COVID-19 (a few samples of this study predate the infection). Cell type and time point are not known.

The chain uses TRBV7-3 and TRBJ2-1; D is ambiguous. This CDR3 has 14 residues. V gave up 6 bases and J gave up 8 bases, with 17 bases separating them. CDR1 is SGHTA, CDR2 FQGTGA, per germline. CDR3 sequence: CASSMFSSSDEQFF. The CDR3 bases are TGTGCCAGCAGTATGTTTAGTTCATCCGATGAGCAGTTCTTC.

This clonotype was detected a few times. The chain uses TRBV5-1 and TRBJ1-5; perhaps TRBD1 as D (5 bases). CDR1 and CDR2 (germline): SGHRS, YFSETQ. V was trimmed by 4 bases and J by 4 bases, leaving 15 bases between them. The CDR3 is made up of 15 amino acids. The CDR3 DNA follows: TGCGCCAGCAGCCCGGGACCGGAGGGGAATCAGCCCCAGCATTTT. Protein product: CASSPGPEGNQPQHF. The whole variable domain, remainder taken from reference TRBV5-1 and TRBJ1-5, is KAGVTQTPRYLIKTRGQQVTLSCSPISGHRSVSWYQQTPGQGLQFLFEYFSETQRNKGNFPGRFSGRQFSNSRSEMNVSTLELGDSALYLCASSPGPEGNQPQHFGDGTRLSIL.

In its sample, this clonotype was seen a few times. Written as DNA, the CDR3 is TGTGCCAGCAGCTTAAAGGGTGGGGACACTGAAGCTTTCTTT. Translated, it gives CASSLKGGDTEAFF. This chain joins TRBV7-6 and TRBJ1-1; the D is unclear. This CDR3 has 14 amino acids. V lost 2 bases and J 3 bases, leaving 10 bases between the germline ends. The V gene's germline CDR1 is SGHVS and CDR2 FNYEAQ.